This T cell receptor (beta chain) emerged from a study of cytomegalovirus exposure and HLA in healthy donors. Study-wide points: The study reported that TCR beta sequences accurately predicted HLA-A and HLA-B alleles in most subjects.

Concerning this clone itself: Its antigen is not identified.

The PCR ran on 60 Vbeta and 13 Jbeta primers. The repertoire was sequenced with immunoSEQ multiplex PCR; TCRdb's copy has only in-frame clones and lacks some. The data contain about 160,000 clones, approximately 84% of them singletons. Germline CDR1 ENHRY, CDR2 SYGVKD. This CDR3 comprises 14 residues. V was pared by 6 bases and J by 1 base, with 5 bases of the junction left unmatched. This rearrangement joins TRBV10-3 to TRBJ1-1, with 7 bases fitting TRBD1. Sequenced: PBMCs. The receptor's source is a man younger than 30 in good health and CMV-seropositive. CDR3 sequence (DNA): TGTGCCATCAGCCGGGACAGAGAGAACACTGAAGCTTTCTTT. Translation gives CAISRDRENTEAFF.